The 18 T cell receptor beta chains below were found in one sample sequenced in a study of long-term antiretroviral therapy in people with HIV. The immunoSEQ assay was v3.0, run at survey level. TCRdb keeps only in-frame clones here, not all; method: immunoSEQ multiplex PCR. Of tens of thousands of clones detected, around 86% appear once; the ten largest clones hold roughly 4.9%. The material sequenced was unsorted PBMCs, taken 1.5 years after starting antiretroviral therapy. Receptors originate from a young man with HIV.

CDR3 DNA sequence: TGTGCCAGCAGTTTATTCAACGGGAGGGCCAAAAACATTCAGTACTTC. This sequence encodes CASSLFNGRAKNIQYF. The chain couples TRBV28 to TRBJ2-4; 7 bases are shared with TRBD2. CDR1 MDHEN and CDR2 SYDVKM come from the germline V gene. The CDR3 runs to 16 residues. The V and J ends lost 1 base and 1 base, in that order; junction bases with no gene match: 4.

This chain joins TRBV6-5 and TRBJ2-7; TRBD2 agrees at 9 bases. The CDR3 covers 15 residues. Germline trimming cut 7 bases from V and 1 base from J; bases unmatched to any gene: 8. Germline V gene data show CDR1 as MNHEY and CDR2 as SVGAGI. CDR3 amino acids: CASTSASGISYEQYF. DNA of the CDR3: TGTGCCAGCACATCGGCTAGCGGGATATCCTACGAGCAGTACTTC.

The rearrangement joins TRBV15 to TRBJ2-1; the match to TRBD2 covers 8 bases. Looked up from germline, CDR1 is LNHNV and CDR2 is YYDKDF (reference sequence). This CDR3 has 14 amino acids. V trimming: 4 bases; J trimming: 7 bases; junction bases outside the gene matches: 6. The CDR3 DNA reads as TGTGCCACCAGCACCATCCCGGGAGGGAATGAGCAGTTCTTC. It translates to CATSTIPGGNEQFF.

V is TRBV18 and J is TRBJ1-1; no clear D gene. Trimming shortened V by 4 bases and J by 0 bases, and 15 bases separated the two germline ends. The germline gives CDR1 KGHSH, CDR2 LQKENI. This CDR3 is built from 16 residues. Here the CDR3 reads CASSQIGGEVNTEAFF. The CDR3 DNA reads TGTGCCAGCTCACAGATAGGTGGTGAGGTGAACACTGAAGCTTTCTTT.

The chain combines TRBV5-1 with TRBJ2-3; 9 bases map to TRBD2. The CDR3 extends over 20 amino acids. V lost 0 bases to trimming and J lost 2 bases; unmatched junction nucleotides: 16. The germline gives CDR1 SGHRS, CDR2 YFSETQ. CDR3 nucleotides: TGCGCCAGCAGCTTGGCACTACGAGCGGGAGGCCCGATCTCCACAGATACGCAGTATTTT. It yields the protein CASSLALRAGGPISTDTQYF.

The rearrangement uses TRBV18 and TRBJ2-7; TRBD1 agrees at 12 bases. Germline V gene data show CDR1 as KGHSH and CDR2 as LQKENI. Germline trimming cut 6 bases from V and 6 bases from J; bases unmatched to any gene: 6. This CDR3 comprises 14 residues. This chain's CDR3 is CASSIGTGGGEQYF. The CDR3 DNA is TGTGCCAGCTCCATCGGGACAGGGGGCGGCGAGCAGTACTTC.

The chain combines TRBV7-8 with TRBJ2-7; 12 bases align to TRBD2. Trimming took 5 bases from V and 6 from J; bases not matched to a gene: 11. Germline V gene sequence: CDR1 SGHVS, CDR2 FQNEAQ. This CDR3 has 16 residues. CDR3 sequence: CASSGDWTSGNSEQYF. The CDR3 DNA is TGTGCCAGCAGCGGAGATTGGACTAGCGGGAACTCCGAGCAGTACTTC.

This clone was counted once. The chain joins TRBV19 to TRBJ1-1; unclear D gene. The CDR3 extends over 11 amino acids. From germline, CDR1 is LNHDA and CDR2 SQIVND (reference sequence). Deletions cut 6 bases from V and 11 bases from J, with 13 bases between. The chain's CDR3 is CASSAARAAFF. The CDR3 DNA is TGTGCCAGTAGCGCGGCCCGGGCGGCTTTCTTT.

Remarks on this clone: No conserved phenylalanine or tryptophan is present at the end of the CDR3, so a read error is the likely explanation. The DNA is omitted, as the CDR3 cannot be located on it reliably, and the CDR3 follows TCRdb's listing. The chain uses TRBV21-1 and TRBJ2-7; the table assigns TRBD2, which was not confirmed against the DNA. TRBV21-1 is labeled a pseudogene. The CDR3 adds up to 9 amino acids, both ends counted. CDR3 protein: CASSKGGVL.

The DNA for the CDR3 is TGTGCCAGCAGGGGGGCTGCGATAAACTCCTATTACGAGCAGTACTTC. The encoded protein is CASRGAAINSYYEQYF. The chain links TRBV28 to TRBJ2-7; weak D call: TRBD1 (6 bases). V lost 6 bases to trimming and J lost 4 bases, with 22 bases between them. Germline V gene data show CDR1 as MDHEN and CDR2 as SYDVKM. The CDR3 spans 16 residues.

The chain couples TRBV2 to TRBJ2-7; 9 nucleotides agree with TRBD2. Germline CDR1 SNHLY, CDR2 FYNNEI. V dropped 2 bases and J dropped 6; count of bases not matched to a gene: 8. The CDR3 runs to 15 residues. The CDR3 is CASSEWGGRASEQYF. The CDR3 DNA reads TGTGCCAGCAGTGAATGGGGCGGGAGGGCCAGCGAGCAGTACTTC.

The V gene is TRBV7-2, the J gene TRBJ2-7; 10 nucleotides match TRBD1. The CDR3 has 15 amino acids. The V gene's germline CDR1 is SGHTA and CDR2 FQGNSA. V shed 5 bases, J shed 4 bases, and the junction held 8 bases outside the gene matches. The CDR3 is CASSHDRGRNYEQYF. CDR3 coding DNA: TGTGCCAGCAGCCACGACAGGGGGCGAAATTACGAGCAGTACTTC.

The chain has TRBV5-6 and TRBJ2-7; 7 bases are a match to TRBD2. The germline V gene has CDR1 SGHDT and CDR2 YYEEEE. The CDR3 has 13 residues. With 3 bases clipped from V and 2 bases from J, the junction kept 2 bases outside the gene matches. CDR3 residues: CASSSGLAYEQYF. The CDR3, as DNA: TGTGCCAGCAGCTCAGGACTAGCCTACGAGCAGTACTTC.

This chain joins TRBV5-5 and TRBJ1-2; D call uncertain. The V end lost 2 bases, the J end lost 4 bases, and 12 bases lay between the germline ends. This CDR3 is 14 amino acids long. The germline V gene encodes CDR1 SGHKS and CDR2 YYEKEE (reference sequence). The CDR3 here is CASSLVDRGYGYTF. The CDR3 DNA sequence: TGTGCCAGCAGCTTAGTAGATCGGGGCTATGGCTACACCTTC.

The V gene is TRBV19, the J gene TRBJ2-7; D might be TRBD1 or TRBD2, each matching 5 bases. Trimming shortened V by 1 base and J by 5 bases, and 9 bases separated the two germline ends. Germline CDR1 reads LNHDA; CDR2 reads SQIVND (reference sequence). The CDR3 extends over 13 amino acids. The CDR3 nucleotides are TGTGCCAGTAGTATAGCCCAGGGAGACGAGCAGTACTTC. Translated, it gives CASSIAQGDEQYF.

The CDR3 spells CASTPRGRNLGYTF. The DNA for the CDR3 is TGTGCCAGCACCCCGCGGGGCCGAAACCTTGGCTACACCTTC. The chain combines TRBV28 with TRBJ1-2, with a weak D call TRBD1 (5 bases). The CDR3 has 14 amino acids. The V end was cut by 7 bases, the J end by 7 bases, with 19 bases between. Looked up from germline, CDR1 is MDHEN and CDR2 is SYDVKM.

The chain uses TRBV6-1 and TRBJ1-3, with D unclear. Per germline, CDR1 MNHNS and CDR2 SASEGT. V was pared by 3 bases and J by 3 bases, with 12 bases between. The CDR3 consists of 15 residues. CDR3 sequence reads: CASSDGRVYGNTIYF. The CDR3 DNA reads TGTGCCAGCAGTGATGGACGGGTGTATGGAAACACCATATATTTT.

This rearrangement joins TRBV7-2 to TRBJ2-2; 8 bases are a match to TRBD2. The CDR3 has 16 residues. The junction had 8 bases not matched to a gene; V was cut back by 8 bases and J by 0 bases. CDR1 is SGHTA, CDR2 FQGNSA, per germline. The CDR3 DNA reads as TGTGCCAGCGGGGTAGCGGGATCAGCGAACACCGGGGAGCTGTTTTTT. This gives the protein CASGVAGSANTGELFF.